This T cell receptor beta chain was recovered during a study of T cell repertoires in ileal Crohn's disease (dated by TCRdb to about 2019). Study-wide context: The median duration of disease was 6 to 10 years, and at the time of surgery 35% of patients were active smokers. The study sequenced 150 to 200 mucosal samples from 57 patients, taken at several locations on the surgical specimen and at postoperative endoscopy. A prospective multicentre cohort supplied the roughly 57 Crohn's disease patients whose TCR repertoires were analysed. Every patient underwent surgery because of a complication, which was stricturing disease in around 60% of cases and penetrating disease in around 40%. The study ran alongside a multicentre cohort designed to identify predictors of early endoscopic recurrence after ileocolonic resection. Postoperative therapy was given to about half of the patients, with thiopurines administered to approximately twelve patients and anti-TNF agents administered to approximately 20 patients. The M6 samples were biopsies of the neoterminal ileum collected during postoperative colonoscopy. Endoscopic postoperative recurrence was defined as a Rutgeerts score above i0. Points the paper makes about the study in general: Compared with CD4 T cells, sorted CD8 T cells contained more high-frequency clones, which suggests that the mucosal expansions were mostly CD8. Only a subgroup of patients, of unstated size, had mucosal CD4 and CD8 T cells sorted and sequenced. The timing of postoperative endoscopy varied within the first year after surgery, and the median delay was 6.9 months. Endoscopic recurrence was found to be associated with higher high-frequency clone percentages at surgery, and recurrence was observed in all patients with clonality above 26.8% (18/57). A significantly higher proportion of clonal expansions was observed in active smokers at surgery than in non-smokers (roughly 27% vs 19%, p=0.02).

Worth noting for this clone: The antigen it binds to is not known. No base quality values were provided; no much bigger clone lies one nucleotide off.

The sample's time point label, in plain terms: neoterminal ileum biopsy at postoperative endoscopy, about 6 months after surgery. Adults with ileal or ileocolonic Crohn's disease and an indication for ileocolonic resection were eligible for inclusion. Whole ileal mucosal biopsies were stored frozen at -80°C before DNA extraction. Genomic DNA was isolated from frozen whole biopsies using a TRizol-based method, and the DNA was quantified with a NanoDrop 2000 spectrophotometer. Roughly 540 nanograms of biopsy DNA per sample were submitted for commercial TCRB immunosequencing. A two-step, amplification bias-controlled multiplex PCR was used by Adaptive Biotechnology to amplify CDR3 regions from genomic DNA. In the first PCR, primers covered every V and J gene segment, and in the second PCR, barcodes and Illumina adapters were added. An Illumina instrument was used to sequence the CDR3 libraries. The authors processed their data as follows. Analysis combined the vendor-provided pipelines with custom analysis of raw data in R/Bioconductor under R version 3.3.0. Clonality, which ranges from 0 to 1, was calculated as the inverse of the normalised Shannon entropy across all productive clones. High-frequency clones were defined as the share of the repertoire occupied by the top 100 clones, with only clones passing a 95% confidence test being retained. Repertoire diversity was measured with the Simpson index, and overlap between samples was measured with the Morisita-Horn index. Imported from immuneACCESS, the table was reduced by TCRdb to in-frame sequences with V and J called. These copies leave out some clones; in studies compared against another copy, an unresolved V gene accounts for under half, and the cause of the remainder is not known. V, J and clone size were drawn from that table, and D and trimming were deduced from the DNA. The sample includes some 12,000 clones, with about 81% observed a single time. About an eighth of the sample is held by the ten biggest clonotypes.

Material: ileal tissue. The TCR was taken from an adult with Crohn's disease.

The CDR3 region reads CAISVAVNTGELFF. The DNA is TGTGCCATCAGTGTTGCAGTCAACACCGGGGAGCTGTTTTTT. Recombination linked TRBV10-3 to TRBJ2-2; the D gene assignment is ambiguous. The germline V gene sets CDR1 to ENHRY and CDR2 to SYGVKD. CDR3 length: 14 amino acids, cysteine to phenylalanine. Of the read, only the CDR3 DNA is kept; its 42 bases are in frame from base 1. The trim is 4 bases for V and 2 bases for J, with a gap of 8 bases between the germline ends.